This T cell receptor beta chain was identified during a study of blood T cell repertoires in COVID-19. Background on the study: Sample material is recorded as cDNA or gDNA derived from T cells, B-cell-depleted T cells, or PBMCs.

Original processing notes: Counts of nucleated cells, estimated from reference gene primer amplification, were obtained. Assay: immunoSEQ multiplex PCR; the TCRdb copy retains only in-frame clones and omits some. The V and J calls and the clone size are those of that table, but D and trimming were determined from the DNA. The sample has about 300,000 clones, 65% to 90% seen once. The germline CDR1 and CDR2 sequences are MNHNY and SVGAGI (reference sequence). This CDR3 has 15 amino acids. V dropped 8 bases and J dropped 6 bases, with 21 bases sitting between them. The chain has TRBV6-6 and TRBJ2-3; D is uncertain. Sequenced material: peripheral blood. This clonotype originated in a human donor in a cohort sampled during active COVID-19. The DNA of the CDR3 is TGTGCCAGCGACCTCAGCTCCAACCCGGAGGATACGCAGTATTTT. As protein: CASDLSSNPEDTQYF.